This T cell receptor beta chain stems from a study of response to subunit inactivated influenza vaccine. Study-level points and caveats: With each seasonal influenza vaccination, the authors suggested, few new T cells are recruited.

For this clonotype: Its antigen is undetermined.

TCRdb itself ran the RT-PCR reads through MiXCR, one entry per CDR3 protein. The sample has 650,000 or so distinct CDR3 sequences, approximately 14% seen once. The sequencing used PBMCs from blood, collected around two weeks before vaccination. The sequence was obtained from a man in his fifties who received an inactivated influenza vaccine.

CDR3 DNA: TGTGCCAGCTCACAGGACAGGGTGTCGTCTGAGCAGTTCTTC. Encoded protein: CASSQDRVSSEQFF. The chain combines TRBV18 with TRBJ2-1; 8 nucleotides match TRBD1. The germline V gene has CDR1 KGHSH and CDR2 LQKENI. The CDR3 runs 14 residues. The junction had 8 bases not matched to a gene; V was cut back by 4 bases and J by 9 bases.